The rows below give T cell receptor beta chains drawn from one sample of a study of OX40 agonist ivuxolimab in advanced cancers. Assay used: immunoSEQ multiplex PCR; TCRdb lists only in-frame clones, some missing. The sample carries 45,000 or so clones, around 80% recorded once. The material was CD4+ or CD8+ T cells sorted from blood, obtained in a trial of the OX40 agonist ivuxolimab. These receptors were taken from an adult with an advanced solid tumor such as melanoma, head and neck, liver or kidney cancer. CDR3s include the opening cysteine and the closing phenylalanine or tryptophan. The D gene is left open where the match is weak. Not all rows give a size; the values are once, few, many and, for expanded clones, a class.

V gene: TRBV11-2
D gene: -
J gene: TRBJ2-1
clone size: -
CDR3 protein: CASSPWTASSYNEQFF
CDR3 DNA: TGTGCCAGCAGCCCCTGGACGGCGAGCTCCTACAATGAGCAGTTCTTC

V gene: TRBV6-5
D gene: -
J gene: TRBJ1-1
clone size: -
CDR3 protein: CASRQGTWAEAFF
CDR3 DNA: TGTGCCAGCAGGCAGGGGACTTGGGCTGAAGCTTTCTTT

V gene: TRBV7-9
D gene: -
J gene: TRBJ2-5
clone size: -
CDR3 protein: CASSYSGQETQYF
CDR3 DNA: TGTGCCAGCAGCTATAGCGGCCAAGAGACCCAGTACTTC

V gene: TRBV6-1
D gene: -
J gene: TRBJ1-6
clone size: -
CDR3 protein: CASSEALTAIAKALHF
CDR3 DNA: TGTGCCAGCAGTGAAGCTTTGACAGCTATCGCGAAGGCCCTCCACTTT

V gene: TRBV19
D gene: TRBD1
J gene: TRBJ1-4
clone size: -
CDR3 protein: CARREGAMYEKLFF
CDR3 DNA: TGTGCCAGGCGGGAGGGGGCTATGTATGAAAAACTGTTTTTT

V gene: TRBV7-8
D gene: -
J gene: TRBJ1-3
clone size: -
CDR3 protein: CASSPRRSAGVNTIYF
CDR3 DNA: TGTGCCAGCAGCCCCCGTCGGAGCGCCGGAGTAAACACCATATATTTT

V gene: TRBV5-8
D gene: -
J gene: TRBJ2-7
clone size: few
CDR3 protein: CASTIFGGNEQYF
CDR3 DNA: TGTGCCAGCACCATCTTCGGAGGGAACGAGCAGTACTTC

V gene: TRBV7-9
D gene: -
J gene: TRBJ2-7
clone size: -
CDR3 protein: CASSLRDGPYEQYF
CDR3 DNA: TGTGCCAGCAGCCTGAGGGACGGGCCCTACGAGCAGTACTTC

V gene: TRBV5-1
D gene: -
J gene: TRBJ2-7
clone size: -
CDR3 protein: CASSLAVRENEQYF
CDR3 DNA: TGCGCCAGCAGCTTGGCGGTCAGAGAGAACGAGCAGTACTTC

V gene: TRBV2
D gene: -
J gene: TRBJ2-3
clone size: few
CDR3 protein: CASSGWVRPDTQYF
CDR3 DNA: TGTGCCAGCAGTGGATGGGTACGGCCAGATACGCAGTATTTT

V gene: TRBV10-3
D gene: TRBD1
J gene: TRBJ1-3
clone size: -
CDR3 protein: CAIEDRAGNTIYF
CDR3 DNA: TGTGCCATCGAGGACAGGGCCGGAAACACCATATATTTT

V gene: TRBV7-8
D gene: -
J gene: TRBJ2-5
clone size: once
CDR3 protein: CASSKRTAQETQYF
CDR3 DNA: TGTGCCAGCAGCAAGCGGACTGCCCAAGAGACCCAGTACTTC

V gene: TRBV6-6
D gene: TRBD1
J gene: TRBJ1-2
clone size: -
CDR3 protein: CASSSSDRGHYGYTF
CDR3 DNA: TGTGCCAGCAGTTCCTCCGACAGGGGTCACTATGGCTACACCTTC

V gene: TRBV4-1
D gene: TRBD2
J gene: TRBJ2-1
clone size: -
CDR3 protein: CASSRVGLADNEQFF
CDR3 DNA: TGCGCCAGCAGCCGAGTAGGCCTAGCGGACAATGAGCAGTTCTTC

V gene: TRBV12-5
D gene: -
J gene: TRBJ1-1
clone size: few
CDR3 protein: CASGFLFGSGLFEANTEAFF
CDR3 DNA: TGTGCTAGTGGTTTCCTATTTGGTTCAGGACTCTTCGAGGCTAACACTGAAGCTTTCTTT

V gene: TRBV25-1
D gene: TRBD2
J gene: TRBJ2-3
clone size: -
CDR3 protein: CASRRGGTDTQYF
CDR3 DNA: TGTGCCAGCAGACGGGGGGGCACAGATACGCAGTATTTT

V gene: TRBV5-1
D gene: -
J gene: TRBJ1-3
clone size: -
CDR3 protein: CASSLAGGQGNTIYF
CDR3 DNA: TGCGCCAGCAGCTTGGCCGGCGGCCAAGGAAACACCATATATTTT

V gene: TRBV7-2
D gene: -
J gene: TRBJ2-3
clone size: -
CDR3 protein: CASSRRSYTDTQYF
CDR3 DNA: TGTGCCAGCAGCCGGAGATCGTACACAGATACGCAGTATTTT

V gene: TRBV18
D gene: TRBD2
J gene: TRBJ2-3
clone size: -
CDR3 protein: CASSPSPPGLAGEGTQYF
CDR3 DNA: TGTGCCAGCTCACCATCTCCGCCGGGACTAGCGGGAGAAGGTACGCAGTATTTT

V gene: TRBV18
D gene: TRBD1
J gene: TRBJ2-7
clone size: few
CDR3 protein: CASSRPGTDLTYEQYF
CDR3 DNA: TGTGCCAGCTCACGACCGGGGACAGACCTAACCTACGAGCAGTACTTC

V gene: TRBV9
D gene: TRBD1
J gene: TRBJ2-5
clone size: once
CDR3 protein: CASSRRQGVGETQYF
CDR3 DNA: TGTGCCAGCAGCCGCCGACAGGGGGTAGGAGAGACCCAGTACTTC

V gene: TRBV11-2
D gene: -
J gene: TRBJ2-7
clone size: -
CDR3 protein: CASSLGPTTYEQYF
CDR3 DNA: TGTGCCAGCAGCTTAGGCCCTACAACCTACGAGCAGTACTTC

V gene: TRBV21-1
D gene: -
J gene: TRBJ2-1
clone size: -
CDR3 protein: CAHRALTYNEQFF
CDR3 DNA: TGTGCCCACCGGGCCCTCACCTACAATGAGCAGTTCTTC

V gene: TRBV28
D gene: TRBD2
J gene: TRBJ2-7
clone size: few
CDR3 protein: CASSLYGLAGSYEQYF
CDR3 DNA: TGTGCCAGCAGTTTATATGGGCTAGCGGGATCCTACGAGCAGTACTTC

V gene: TRBV11-2
D gene: -
J gene: TRBJ2-5
clone size: -
CDR3 protein: CASSLGNRGGETQYF
CDR3 DNA: TGTGCCAGCAGCTTAGGCAACAGGGGAGGAGAGACCCAGTACTTC

V gene: TRBV7-2
D gene: -
J gene: TRBJ1-2
clone size: once
CDR3 protein: CASSLVGIGGYTF
CDR3 DNA: TGTGCCAGCAGCTTAGTGGGGATCGGTGGCTACACCTTC

V gene: TRBV7-9
D gene: -
J gene: TRBJ2-5
clone size: few
CDR3 protein: CASSLAGQFQETQYF
CDR3 DNA: TGTGCCAGCAGCTTAGCTGGACAATTCCAAGAGACCCAGTACTTC

V gene: TRBV5-4
D gene: -
J gene: TRBJ2-3
clone size: -
CDR3 protein: CASSRGGGRRVTSTDTQYF
CDR3 DNA: TGTGCCAGCAGTCGAGGTGGGGGCCGGCGGGTGACTAGCACAGATACGCAGTATTTT

V gene: TRBV7-8
D gene: TRBD2
J gene: TRBJ2-2
clone size: -
CDR3 protein: CASSLEIAGGSGELFF
CDR3 DNA: TGTGCCAGCAGCTTAGAAATTGCGGGAGGGAGCGGGGAGCTGTTTTTT

V gene: TRBV10-3
D gene: -
J gene: TRBJ2-7
clone size: -
CDR3 protein: CAIRKPDQSYEQYF
CDR3 DNA: TGTGCCATCAGGAAACCGGACCAGTCCTACGAGCAGTACTTC

V gene: TRBV15
D gene: -
J gene: TRBJ2-7
clone size: -
CDR3 protein: CATSSLGISYEQYF
CDR3 DNA: TGTGCCACCAGCAGCTTAGGGATCTCCTACGAGCAGTACTTC

V gene: TRBV5-4
D gene: -
J gene: TRBJ1-4
clone size: -
CDR3 protein: CASSNQKQGINEKLFF
CDR3 DNA: TGTGCCAGCAGCAATCAAAAACAGGGAATTAATGAAAAACTGTTTTTT

V gene: TRBV5-4
D gene: TRBD2
J gene: TRBJ2-7
clone size: -
CDR3 protein: CASSRTSGRYSYEQYF
CDR3 DNA: TGTGCCAGCAGCCGAACTAGCGGGAGGTACTCCTACGAGCAGTACTTC

V gene: TRBV11-2
D gene: -
J gene: TRBJ1-1
clone size: -
CDR3 protein: CASSLGGGPVNTEAFF
CDR3 DNA: TGTGCCAGCAGCTTAGGAGGAGGCCCCGTGAACACTGAAGCTTTCTTT

V gene: TRBV5-8
D gene: -
J gene: TRBJ2-7
clone size: once
CDR3 protein: CASSRPFTSSYEQYF
CDR3 DNA: TGTGCCAGCAGCCGGCCTTTCACGAGCTCCTACGAGCAGTACTTC

V gene: TRBV7-8
D gene: TRBD1
J gene: TRBJ1-5
clone size: -
CDR3 protein: CASSLRDRETLSNQPQHF
CDR3 DNA: TGTGCCAGCAGCTTACGGGACAGAGAAACTCTTAGCAATCAGCCCCAGCATTTT

V gene: TRBV10-1
D gene: -
J gene: TRBJ2-1
clone size: -
CDR3 protein: CASSELSGAAYNEQFF
CDR3 DNA: TGCGCCAGCAGTGAGCTTTCCGGGGCAGCTTACAATGAGCAGTTCTTC

V gene: TRBV15
D gene: -
J gene: TRBJ1-6
clone size: -
CDR3 protein: CATSTGGGNSPLHF
CDR3 DNA: TGTGCCACCAGCACCGGGGGAGGGAACTCACCCCTCCACTTT

V gene: TRBV4-3
D gene: -
J gene: TRBJ2-1
clone size: -
CDR3 protein: CASSQGWLLNNEQFF
CDR3 DNA: TGCGCCAGCAGCCAAGGTTGGTTGCTCAACAATGAGCAGTTCTTC

V gene: TRBV7-8
D gene: -
J gene: TRBJ1-5
clone size: -
CDR3 protein: CATSNPNQPQHF
CDR3 DNA: TGTGCCACATCGAACCCTAATCAGCCCCAGCATTTT

V gene: TRBV11-3
D gene: -
J gene: TRBJ1-1
clone size: -
CDR3 protein: CASSRGFDTEAFF
CDR3 DNA: TGTGCCAGCAGCCGGGGATTTGACACTGAAGCTTTCTTT

V gene: TRBV6-1
D gene: TRBD2
J gene: TRBJ2-7
clone size: -
CDR3 protein: CASRILAVSSYEQYF
CDR3 DNA: TGTGCCAGCAGGATACTAGCGGTGAGCTCCTACGAGCAGTACTTC

V gene: TRBV14
D gene: -
J gene: TRBJ2-7
clone size: -
CDR3 protein: CASSQGRQGYGLYEQYF
CDR3 DNA: TGTGCCAGCAGCCAAGGAAGGCAGGGGTATGGGCTCTACGAGCAGTACTTC

V gene: TRBV30
D gene: -
J gene: TRBJ1-1
clone size: -
CDR3 protein: CCGQPNTEAFF
CDR3 DNA: TGTTGCGGCCAGCCGAACACTGAAGCTTTCTTT

V gene: TRBV5-4
D gene: TRBD2
J gene: TRBJ2-5
clone size: -
CDR3 protein: CASRSSGSRKETQYF
CDR3 DNA: TGTGCCAGCAGGTCTAGCGGATCGCGAAAAGAGACCCAGTACTTC

V gene: TRBV18
D gene: -
J gene: TRBJ1-1
clone size: -
CDR3 protein: CASSPMAGLATEAFF
CDR3 DNA: TGTGCCAGCTCCCCCATGGCGGGCCTGGCCACTGAAGCTTTCTTT

V gene: TRBV29-1
D gene: -
J gene: TRBJ2-1
clone size: -
CDR3 protein: CSVEEGGAGEQFF
CDR3 DNA: TGCAGCGTTGAAGAAGGCGGGGCGGGGGAGCAGTTCTTC

V gene: TRBV7-9
D gene: -
J gene: TRBJ1-1
clone size: -
CDR3 protein: CASSLSRLNTEAFF
CDR3 DNA: TGTGCCAGCAGCTTATCTAGGCTGAACACTGAAGCTTTCTTT